One and the same sample provided the 29 T cell receptor beta chains below, sequenced in a study of T cell responses to AZD1222 COVID-19 vaccine. Profiled with immunoSEQ multiplex PCR; TCRdb holds only in-frame clones, not every one. Here the sample spans about 94,000 clones, approximately 81% being singletons. The input for sequencing was peripheral blood, taken 28 days after the second AZD1222 dose. The receptors were gathered from an adult who received the AZD1222 COVID-19 vaccine.

V is TRBV28 and J is TRBJ2-3; 7 positions match TRBD1. Germline V gives CDR1 MDHEN, CDR2 SYDVKM. This CDR3 is 13 amino acids long. The V segment lost 10 bases and the J segment 7 bases; nucleotides outside the gene matches: 11. CDR3 sequence: CAIGTESGYTQYF. CDR3 nucleotide sequence: TGTGCCATTGGGACAGAATCCGGATATACGCAGTATTTT.

The V gene is TRBV4-3, the J gene TRBJ2-1, with D possibly called TRBD1 or TRBD2 (6 bases each). The V gene's germline CDR1 is LGHNA and CDR2 YSLEER. Trimming shortened V by 1 base and J by 6 bases, and 13 bases separated the two germline ends. This CDR3 is built from 15 residues. The DNA for the CDR3 is TGCGCCAGCAGCCAAGTCCCCCCGGGGGCCAATGAGCAGTTCTTC. As protein: CASSQVPPGANEQFF.

The chain combines TRBV6-5 with TRBJ2-7, with 10 positions matching TRBD1. Germline V gene lookup returns CDR1 MNHEY and CDR2 SVGAGI. V shed 0 bases and J 1 base; nucleotides not matched to a gene: 3. CDR3 length: 16 amino acids. The chain's CDR3 is CASSYSSGQGSYEQYF. CDR3 bases: TGTGCCAGCAGTTACTCCTCGGGACAGGGGTCCTACGAGCAGTACTTC.

This clone has a single count. The chain joins TRBV5-8 to TRBJ2-5; no reliable D call. This CDR3 spans 14 amino acids. Trimming took off 3 bases at V and 3 bases at J, with 12 bases between the two ends. Germline CDR1 reads SGHTS; CDR2 reads YDEGEE. CDR3 nucleotides: TGTGCCAGCAGCTCCAGACGATATGAAGAGACCCAGTACTTC. Translation gives CASSSRRYEETQYF.

This clone occurred once. The gene calls are TRBV7-8 and TRBJ2-5, with D perhaps TRBD1 (6 bases). The CDR3 extends over 13 amino acids. CDR1 and CDR2 from the germline V gene are SGHVS and FQNEAQ. V was trimmed by 4 bases and J by 5 bases, leaving 11 bases between them. The CDR3: CASSSRTAETQYF. The CDR3 DNA reads as TGTGCCAGCAGCTCACGGACAGCGGAGACCCAGTACTTC. The whole variable domain, remainder taken from reference TRBV7-8 and TRBJ2-5, is GAGVSQSPRYKVAKRGQDVALRCDPISGHVSLFWYQQALGQGPEFLTYFQNEAQLDKSGLPSDRFFAERPEGSVSTLKIQRTQQEDSAVYLCASSSRTAETQYFGPGTRLLVL.

V gene TRBV4-3 combines with J gene TRBJ1-5, with no clear D. The CDR3 length is 15 residues. V was trimmed by 0 bases and J by 1 base, leaving 7 bases between them. CDR1 and CDR2 from the germline V gene are LGHNA and YSLEER. The CDR3 loop is CASSQELWSNQPQHF. DNA of the CDR3: TGCGCCAGCAGCCAAGAACTGTGGAGCAATCAGCCCCAGCATTTT.

This chain joins TRBV5-1 and TRBJ1-4, with D unclear. Germline CDR1 reads SGHRS; CDR2 reads YFSETQ. The CDR3 is 16 amino acids. V was clipped by 4 bases and J by 5 bases, with 18 bases between them. The CDR3 here is CASSPVVSVGNEKLFF. The CDR3 nucleotides read TGCGCCAGCAGCCCGGTGGTTAGTGTGGGGAATGAAAAACTGTTTTTT.

This chain uses TRBV18 with TRBJ2-5, with D hard to call. The CDR3 spans 15 residues. Germline CDR1 is KGHSH and CDR2 is LQKENI. Trimming took off 1 base at V and 0 bases at J, with 9 bases between the two ends. CDR3 nucleotides: TGTGCCAGCTCACCACTTCTGGGCGACCAAGAGACCCAGTACTTC. Its protein is CASSPLLGDQETQYF. The variable domain in full, with the rest retrieved from reference TRBV18 and TRBJ2-5, is NAGVMQNPRHLVRRRGQEARLRCSPMKGHSHVYWYRQLPEEGLKFMVYLQKENIIDESGMPKERFSAEFPKEGPSILRIQQVVRGDSAAYFCASSPLLGDQETQYFGPGTRLLVL.

The chain couples TRBV2 to TRBJ1-4; 10 bases fit TRBD1. The CDR3 is 15 amino acids. Germline V gene lookup returns CDR1 SNHLY and CDR2 FYNNEI. With 7 bases clipped from V and 8 bases from J, the junction kept 10 bases outside the gene matches. CDR3 in DNA: TGTGCCAGCACTCAGATGACAGGGGGCGCGGAAAAACTGTTTTTT. Residues: CASTQMTGGAEKLFF.

The chain combines TRBV29-1 with TRBJ2-4, with 10 nucleotides matching TRBD1. V was clipped by 6 bases and J by 8 bases; unmatched bases: 7. The CDR3 is 13 residues long. Germline V gene lookup returns CDR1 SQVTM and CDR2 ANQGSEA. The CDR3, as DNA: TGCAGCGTCCCAGGCGGGACAGGGGACATTCAGTACTTC. This gives the protein CSVPGGTGDIQYF.

This clone turned up a few times. V usage is TRBV7-9 and J usage is TRBJ2-7; D gene unclear. This CDR3 comprises 15 residues. V lost 5 bases and J 0 bases, leaving 14 bases between the germline ends. From germline, CDR1 is SEHNR and CDR2 FQNEAQ (reference sequence). CDR3 protein: CASSKPQRSSYEQYF. CDR3 nucleotides: TGTGCCAGCAGCAAACCCCAGCGAAGCTCCTACGAGCAGTACTTC.

The chain joins TRBV14 to TRBJ2-3; 11 bases align to TRBD2. V lost 0 bases, J lost 6 bases, and 11 bases stayed unmatched. The CDR3 covers 18 residues. Germline assignment: CDR1 SGHDN and CDR2 FVKESK. The chain's CDR3 is CASSQDLVLAGGTDTQYF. Written as DNA, the CDR3 is TGTGCCAGCAGCCAAGATTTAGTCCTAGCGGGAGGAACGGATACGCAGTATTTT.

The table lists this clone with a count of one. The chain links TRBV2 to TRBJ2-7, with D tentatively TRBD2 (5 bases). The CDR3 spans 12 residues. Germline loops: CDR1 SNHLY, CDR2 FYNNEI. V dropped 11 bases and J dropped 0 bases, with 11 bases sitting between them. CDR3 loop: CAGSPSSYEQYF. CDR3 nucleotides: TGTGCCGGGAGTCCCAGCTCCTACGAGCAGTACTTC.

The gene calls are TRBV27 and TRBJ1-2; D remains ambiguous. Trimming shortened V by 3 bases and J by 5 bases, and 10 bases separated the two germline ends. The CDR3 length is 13 residues. Per the germline V gene, CDR1 is MNHEY and CDR2 is SMNVEV (reference sequence). CDR3: CASSFSGSYGYTF. CDR3 nucleotide sequence: TGTGCCAGCAGTTTTTCGGGTTCTTATGGCTACACCTTC.

The chain couples TRBV4-1 to TRBJ2-5; D possibly corresponds to TRBD1 (6 bases). Germline loops: CDR1 MGHRA, CDR2 YSYEKL. With 0 bases removed from V and 2 bases from J, the gap between germline ends came to 10 bases. The length of the CDR3 is 15 residues. The CDR3 is CASSQEGAQQETQYF. DNA of the CDR3: TGCGCCAGCAGCCAAGAGGGGGCCCAACAAGAGACCCAGTACTTC.

The chain combines TRBV10-3 with TRBJ2-7, with D possibly matching TRBD2 (7 bases). CDR3 length: 15 residues. The V gene lost 0 bases and the J gene lost 4 bases, with 13 bases spanning the gap. CDR1 ENHRY and CDR2 SYGVKD come from the germline V gene. CDR3 coding DNA: TGTGCCATCAGTGAGTCCTCGGGGGGCAAGTACGAGCAGTACTTC. As protein: CAISESSGGKYEQYF.

The chain carries TRBV6-5 and TRBJ2-1; unclear D gene. V was trimmed by 10 bases and J by 1 base, leaving 14 bases between them. Germline values: CDR1 MNHEY, CDR2 SVGAGI. This CDR3 has 14 amino acids. The CDR3 sequence: CATQIMASYNEQFF. In nucleotides, the CDR3 is TGTGCCACTCAAATCATGGCATCCTACAATGAGCAGTTCTTC.

The table lists this clone with a few counts. For the CDR3, the DNA is TGTGCCAGCAGCATTAGACAGGGGTCCACCGGGGAGCTGTTTTTT. Its translation: CASSIRQGSTGELFF. The V and J genes are TRBV5-4 and TRBJ2-2; TRBD1 agrees at 8 bases. This CDR3 is built from 15 residues. V lost 4 bases, J lost 4 bases, and 6 bases stayed unmatched. Germline CDR1 and CDR2: SGHNT and YYREEE (reference sequence).

This rearrangement joins TRBV11-3 to TRBJ2-2; D remains unclear. Trimming took off 5 bases at V and 4 bases at J, with 14 bases between the two ends. The CDR3 has 15 residues. CDR1 is SGHNT, CDR2 YENEEA, per germline. CDR3 DNA sequence: TGTGCCAGCAGCCCCTTATTTGGGCCCACCGGGGAGCTGTTTTTT. It translates to CASSPLFGPTGELFF.

The chain has TRBV7-6 and TRBJ1-6; D is possibly TRBD1 (6 bases). Germline V gives CDR1 SGHVS, CDR2 FNYEAQ. V dropped 1 base and J dropped 6 bases, with 13 bases sitting between them. This CDR3 contains 16 residues. CDR3 region: CASSLVQGSGNSPLHF. The CDR3 nucleotides are TGTGCCAGCAGCTTAGTTCAGGGGTCGGGTAATTCACCCCTCCACTTT.

The chain joins TRBV3-1 (or the pseudogene TRBV3-2) to TRBJ1-3; D is possibly TRBD1 (5 bases). CDR1 LGHDT and CDR2 YNNKEL come from the germline V gene (reference sequence). Trimming took off 1 base at V and 2 bases at J, with 9 bases between the two ends. CDR3 size: 15 residues. The CDR3 spells CASSQGLGAGNTIYF. The CDR3 nucleotides are TGTGCCAGCAGCCAAGGTTTGGGGGCTGGAAACACCATATATTTT.

This clone was seen more than once but under ten times. The genes are TRBV11-3 and TRBJ2-2, with 10 bases matching TRBD2. CDR1 SGHNT and CDR2 YENEEA come from the germline V gene. Trimming removed 5 bases from V and 4 bases from J; junction bases left unmatched: 10. The CDR3 is 17 amino acids. CDR3 bases: TGTGCCAGCAGCGAACGGACTAGCGGTTACGGCACCGGGGAGCTGTTTTTT. This translates into CASSERTSGYGTGELFF.

In this sample, this clone turned up once. The chain employs TRBV7-9 and TRBJ2-2; 8 bases fit TRBD2. The germline CDR1 and CDR2 sequences are SEHNR and FQNEAQ (reference sequence). The CDR3 consists of 16 residues. J was trimmed by 4 bases and V by 3 bases; bases with no gene match: 7. Here the CDR3 reads CASSLGSGGITGELFF. The CDR3 nucleotides are TGTGCCAGCAGCTTGGGGAGCGGGGGAATCACCGGGGAGCTGTTTTTT.

The chain is built from TRBV7-2 and TRBJ1-1; D is possibly TRBD1 (6 bases). The CDR3 runs to 15 residues. From germline, CDR1 is SGHTA and CDR2 FQGNSA. Trimming cost V 5 bases and J 4 bases, with 17 bases left between them. CDR3 in amino acids: CASSPPGGWGTEAFF. In DNA form, the CDR3 reads TGTGCCAGCAGCCCGCCGGGGGGCTGGGGCACTGAAGCTTTCTTT.

The sample holds one count of this clone. The CDR3 spells CASSRGQLNHEQFF. The CDR3, as DNA: TGTGCCAGCAGCCGGGGACAGCTAAACCATGAGCAGTTCTTC. The genes are TRBV7-9 and TRBJ2-1, with 7 bases lining up with TRBD1. The junction had 9 bases not matched to a gene; V was cut back by 5 bases and J by 8 bases. CDR3 length: 14 residues. Looked up from germline, CDR1 is SEHNR and CDR2 is FQNEAQ (reference sequence). The whole variable domain, remainder taken from reference TRBV7-9 and TRBJ2-1, is DTGVSQNPRHKITKRGQNVTFRCDPISEHNRLYWYRQTLGQGPEFLTYFQNEAQLEKSRLLSDRFSAERPKGSFSTLEIQRTEQGDSAMYLCASSRGQLNHEQFFGPGTRLTVL.

The J gene is TRBJ2-7, the V gene TRBV5-8, with 11 bases that match TRBD2. The CDR3 loop spans 16 amino acids. Looked up from germline, CDR1 is SGHTS and CDR2 is YDEGEE. J gave up 3 bases and V 3 bases, and 8 bases lay outside the gene matches. CDR3 sequence reads: CASSSTSGTIRYEQYF. CDR3 bases: TGTGCCAGCAGCTCGACTAGCGGGACTATCCGCTACGAGCAGTACTTC.

The chain couples TRBV27 to TRBJ2-1, with 9 bases lining up with TRBD1. V was pared by 2 bases and J by 7 bases, with 6 bases of the junction left unmatched. From germline, CDR1 is MNHEY and CDR2 SMNVEV (reference sequence). This CDR3 contains 15 residues. CDR3 amino acids: CASSLGTGYMNEQFF. The CDR3, as DNA: TGTGCCAGCAGTTTAGGGACAGGGTATATGAATGAGCAGTTCTTC.

The chain joins TRBV9 to TRBJ2-7, with TRBD1 matching over 7 bases. Germline CDR1 reads SGDLS; CDR2 reads YYNGEE. The CDR3 is made up of 16 amino acids. J lost 7 bases, V lost 2 bases, and 15 bases had no gene match. In nucleotides, the CDR3 is TGTGCCAGCAGCGTCACTACAGGGGCCCTAGTCGGGGAGCAGTACTTC. This translates into CASSVTTGALVGEQYF.

This clone has only one observation. This chain uses TRBV5-6 with TRBJ1-6; the match to TRBD1 covers 7 bases. V lost 2 bases and J lost 6; bases outside the gene matches: 2. CDR1 and CDR2 (germline): SGHDT, YYEEEE. The CDR3 runs to 14 residues. The CDR3 DNA follows: TGTGCCAGCAGCTTAGGGGGCTCTAATTCACCCCTCCACTTT. Protein: CASSLGGSNSPLHF.